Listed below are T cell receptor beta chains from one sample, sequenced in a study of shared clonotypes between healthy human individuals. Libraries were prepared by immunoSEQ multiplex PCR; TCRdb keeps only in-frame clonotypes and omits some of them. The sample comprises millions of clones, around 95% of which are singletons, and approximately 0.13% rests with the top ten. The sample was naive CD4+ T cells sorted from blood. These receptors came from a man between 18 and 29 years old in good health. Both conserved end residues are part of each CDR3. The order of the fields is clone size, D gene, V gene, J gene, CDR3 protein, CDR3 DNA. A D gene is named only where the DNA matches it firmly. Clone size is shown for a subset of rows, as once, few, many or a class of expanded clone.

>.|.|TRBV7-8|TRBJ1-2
CASSFPQSYGYTF
TGTGCCAGCAGCTTCCCACAGTCCTATGGCTACACCTTC
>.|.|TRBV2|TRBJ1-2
CASSEPPERRAF
TGTGCCAGCAGTGAACCCCCAGAAAGGAGAGCCTTC
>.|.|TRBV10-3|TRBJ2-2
CAISGTGATGELFF
TGTGCCATCAGTGGGACCGGTGCCACCGGGGAGCTGTTTTTT
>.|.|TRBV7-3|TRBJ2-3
CASSYLASDTQYF
TGTGCCAGCAGCTACCTAGCGTCAGATACGCAGTATTTT
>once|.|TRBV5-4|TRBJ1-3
CASSSQGGGNTIYF
TGTGCCAGCAGCTCCCAGGGTGGTGGAAACACCATATATTTT
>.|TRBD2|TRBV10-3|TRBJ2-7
CAISDREVYEQYF
TGTGCCATCAGTGACCGGGAGGTCTACGAGCAGTACTTC
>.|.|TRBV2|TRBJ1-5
CASSEGRGNQPQHF
TGTGCCAGCAGTGAGGGCAGGGGTAATCAGCCCCAGCATTTT
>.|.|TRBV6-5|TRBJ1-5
CASSYSIGADQPQHF
TGTGCCAGCAGTTACTCGATAGGGGCGGACCAGCCCCAGCATTTT
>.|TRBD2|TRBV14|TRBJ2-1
CASSQGSGGESGGNNEQFF
TGTGCCAGCAGCCAAGGATCGGGAGGCGAAAGTGGGGGTAACAATGAGCAGTTCTTC
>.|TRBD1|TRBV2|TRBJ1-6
CASMGQGASPLHF
TGTGCCAGCATGGGGCAGGGGGCTTCACCCCTCCACTTT
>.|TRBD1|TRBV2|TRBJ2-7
CASSGTKAAGGRQYF
TGTGCCAGCAGTGGAACGAAGGCGGCAGGGGGTCGGCAGTACTTC
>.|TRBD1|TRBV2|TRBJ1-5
CASGQGDYSNQPQHF
TGTGCCAGCGGACAGGGGGATTATAGCAATCAGCCCCAGCATTTT
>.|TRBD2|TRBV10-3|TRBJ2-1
CAISEGGGRAGNEQFF
TGTGCCATCAGTGAGGGCGGCGGGAGGGCCGGCAATGAGCAGTTCTTC
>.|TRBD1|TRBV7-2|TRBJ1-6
CASSLFQGGSSPLHF
TGTGCCAGCAGCTTATTTCAGGGGGGCTCTTCACCCCTCCACTTT
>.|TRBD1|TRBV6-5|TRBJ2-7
CASSSLGQAIYEQYF
TGTGCCAGCAGTTCTCTTGGACAGGCGATCTACGAGCAGTACTTC
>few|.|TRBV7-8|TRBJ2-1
CASSLDREQFF
TGTGCCAGCAGCTTAGACCGGGAGCAGTTCTTC
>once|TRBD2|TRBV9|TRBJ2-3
CASSARLAADTQYF
TGTGCCAGCAGCGCCCGACTAGCTGCGGATACGCAGTATTTT
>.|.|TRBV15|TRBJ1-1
CATSRGGTGRRTEAFF
TGTGCCACCAGCAGAGGGGGAACAGGCCGACGCACTGAAGCTTTCTTT
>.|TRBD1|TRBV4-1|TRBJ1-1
CASSGADRGPFF
TGCGCCAGCAGCGGGGCCGACAGGGGGCCTTTCTTT
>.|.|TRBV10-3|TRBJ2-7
CATAGTPYEQYF
TGTGCCACCGCCGGGACTCCCTACGAGCAGTACTTC
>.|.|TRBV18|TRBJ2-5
CASSPQGTQETQYF
TGTGCCAGCTCACCACAGGGGACCCAAGAGACCCAGTACTTC
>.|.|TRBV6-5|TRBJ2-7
CASSYKVAGNEQYF
TGTGCCAGCAGTTATAAGGTGGCCGGGAACGAGCAGTACTTC
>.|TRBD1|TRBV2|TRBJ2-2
CAGRQGSNTGELFF
TGTGCCGGACGACAGGGTAGTAACACCGGGGAGCTGTTTTTT
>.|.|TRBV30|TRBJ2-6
CACRRLSGANVLTF
TGTGCCTGCCGAAGACTTTCTGGGGCCAACGTCCTGACTTTC
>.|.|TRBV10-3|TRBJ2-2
CAISEPPQRTGELFF
TGTGCCATCAGTGAGCCCCCACAGCGAACCGGGGAGCTGTTTTTT
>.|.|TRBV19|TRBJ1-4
CASSIFEGSELFF
TGTGCCAGTAGTATCTTCGAGGGGAGCGAACTGTTTTTT
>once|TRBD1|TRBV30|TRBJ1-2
CAWSDRGRDYGYTF
TGTGCCTGGAGCGACAGGGGTAGGGACTATGGCTACACCTTC
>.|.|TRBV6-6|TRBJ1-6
CASSYSRSYNSPLHF
TGTGCCAGCAGTTACAGTAGATCCTATAATTCACCCCTCCACTTT
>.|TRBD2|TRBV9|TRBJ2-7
CASSVEAGTYEQYF
TGTGCCAGCAGCGTAGAAGCGGGGACTTACGAGCAGTACTTC
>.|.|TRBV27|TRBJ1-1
CASSFLGTEAFF
TGTGCCAGCAGTTTTTTGGGCACTGAAGCTTTCTTT
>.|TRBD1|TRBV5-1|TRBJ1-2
CASSVTTGNYGYTF
TGCGCCAGCAGCGTCACGACAGGGAACTATGGCTACACCTTC
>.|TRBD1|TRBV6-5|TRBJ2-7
CASSYSTGAFYEQYF
TGTGCCAGCAGTTACTCGACAGGGGCTTTCTACGAGCAGTACTTC
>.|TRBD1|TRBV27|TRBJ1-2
CASGPLAGQSYGYTF
TGTGCCAGCGGGCCGTTAGCGGGACAGAGCTATGGCTACACCTTC
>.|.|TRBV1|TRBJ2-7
CTSSQPGTYEQYF
TGCACCAGCAGCCAACCAGGTACCTACGAGCAGTACTTC
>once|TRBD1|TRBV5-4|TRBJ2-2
CASSVDRGRLSDTGELFF
TGTGCCAGCAGCGTGGACAGGGGGCGTCTCTCGGACACCGGGGAGCTGTTTTTT
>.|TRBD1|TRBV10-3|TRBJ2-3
CAISGPTGIDAADTQYF
TGTGCCATCAGTGGCCCGACAGGGATAGATGCTGCAGATACGCAGTATTTT
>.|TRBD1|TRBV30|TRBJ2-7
CAWNRGYSYEQYF
TGTGCCTGGAACAGGGGGTACTCCTACGAGCAGTACTTC
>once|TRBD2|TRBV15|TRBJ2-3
CATSSSLAGGTDTQYF
TGTGCCACCAGCAGTTCCCTAGCGGGAGGTACAGATACGCAGTATTTT
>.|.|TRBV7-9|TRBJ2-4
CASSSDRPLKNIQYF
TGTGCCAGCAGCAGCGACAGACCGCTCAAAAACATTCAGTACTTC
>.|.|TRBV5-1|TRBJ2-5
CASSLGTNQETQYF
TGCGCCAGCAGCTTGGGGACAAACCAAGAGACCCAGTACTTC
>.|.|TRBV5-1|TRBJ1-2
CASSWGFGDYGYTF
TGCGCCAGCAGCTGGGGCTTCGGAGACTATGGCTACACCTTC
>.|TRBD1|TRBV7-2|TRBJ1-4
CASSPPIGRGRGTNEKLFF
TGTGCCAGCAGCCCCCCTATTGGTAGGGGGCGGGGTACTAATGAAAAACTGTTTTTT